This entry lists 11 T cell receptor beta chains sequenced from one sample in a study of vaccination and CD4 T cells after COVID-19. CD4+ T cells that had been cultured provided DNA sequenced with the Oncomine TCR Beta short-read assay. It was from cultured CD4+ T cells that genomic DNA was extracted. TCRdb used MiXCR to reprocess the PCR reads, holding one entry per CDR3 protein. The data contain under 10,000 distinct CDR3 sequences, roughly 34% of them singletons. Treatment noted: approximately nine-day PBMC culture with coronavirus spike peptide pools or control peptides (ViraFEST assay). CD4+ T cells that came from the unexposed donor were collected before the COVID-19 pandemic (2011-2018). Antigens for these TCRs are unknown. Input material: CD4+ T cells from blood, cultured in vitro. The receptors come from a human donor in good health.

The chain carries TRBV28 and TRBJ2-3; possible D gene TRBD2, 6 bases. The germline CDR1 and CDR2 sequences are MDHEN and SYDVKM. The CDR3 totals 13 residues. V was pared by 7 bases and J by 0 bases, with 8 bases between. Here the CDR3 reads CASKGLSTDTQYF. DNA of the CDR3: TGTGCCAGCAAGGGACTTAGCACAGATACGCAGTATTTT. Supplemented by reference TRBV28 and TRBJ2-3, the full variable domain reads DVKVTQSSRYLVKRTGEKVFLECVQDMDHENMFWYRQDPGLGLRLIYFSYDVKMKEKGDIPEGYSVSREKKERFSLILESASTNQTSMYLCASKGLSTDTQYFGPGTRLTVL.

The rearrangement joins TRBV20-1 to TRBJ1-2, with D unresolved. V was cut by 8 bases and J by 8 bases, with 24 bases left in between. Germline CDR1 DFQATT, CDR2 SNEGSKA (reference sequence). This CDR3 contains 14 residues. The CDR3 DNA is TGCAGTACCCAACCCGGCGGACGTGGTGGGGGCTACACCTTC. This translates into CSTQPGGRGGGYTF.

The V and J genes are TRBV7-6 and TRBJ2-5; D is uncertain. From germline, CDR1 is SGHVS and CDR2 FNYEAQ. The CDR3 extends over 12 amino acids. V dropped 5 bases and J dropped 5 bases, with 9 bases sitting between them. This chain's CDR3 is CASSRLAETQYF. The CDR3 nucleotides read TGTGCCAGCAGCCGACTTGCGGAGACCCAGTACTTC.

The chain employs TRBV6-2 or TRBV6-3 and TRBJ2-2; perhaps TRBD1 as D (6 bases). This CDR3 is 15 amino acids long. CDR1 and CDR2 (germline): MNHEY, SVGEGT. Trimming shortened V by 5 bases and J by 3 bases, and 13 bases separated the two germline ends. The CDR3 nucleotides are TGTGCCAGCAGTCCCAGGGGTATGGACACCGGGGAGCTGTTTTTT. As protein: CASSPRGMDTGELFF.

The sample holds one count of this clonotype. The chain joins TRBV27 to TRBJ2-1, with TRBD2 matching over 7 bases. The CDR3 runs to 18 residues. J lost 4 bases, V lost 5 bases, and 17 bases had no gene match. Germline-derived CDR1 and CDR2 are MNHEY and SMNVEV (reference sequence). The CDR3 DNA sequence: TGTGCCAGCAGTACACAGTTTGGGAGCGGGATGCCGTACAATGAGCAGTTCTTC. Protein product: CASSTQFGSGMPYNEQFF.

By share of the sample, this clonotype is medium-sized. This chain connects TRBV20-1 to TRBJ1-2; D not certain. The CDR3 spans 12 residues. Between the trimmed V and J ends, which lost 4 bases and 6 bases, there was a span of 12 bases. Germline CDR1 and CDR2: DFQATT and SNEGSKA (reference sequence). The CDR3 coding sequence is TGCAGTGCTAACTCTGAGGGAGATGGCTACACCTTC. Amino acids: CSANSEGDGYTF.

This chain joins TRBV28 and TRBJ2-5; tentatively, D is TRBD1 or TRBD2 (5 bases each). Per the germline V gene, CDR1 is MDHEN and CDR2 is SYDVKM. Trimming left V 2 bases short and J 9 bases short, with 28 bases between. This CDR3 is 18 amino acids long. The CDR3 here is CASSLVSTQSGTSAAQYF. The CDR3 nucleotides read TGTGCCAGCAGTTTAGTTTCGACCCAGAGTGGGACCTCAGCGGCCCAGTACTTC.

This clonotype showed up just a few times. The rearrangement uses TRBV6-1 and TRBJ2-3; TRBD1 agrees at 9 bases. Germline V gene sequence: CDR1 MNHNS, CDR2 SASEGT. Unmatched junction bases numbered 2, after V lost 3 bases and J lost 1 base. The CDR3 covers 15 residues. CDR3: CASSEGQGGTDTQYF. The DNA of the CDR3 is TGTGCCAGCAGTGAGGGACAGGGTGGCACAGATACGCAGTATTTT.

The sample holds a few counts of this clonotype. V and J are TRBV7-9 and TRBJ1-1; tentative D call: TRBD1 (5 bases). V lost 6 bases to trimming and J lost 0 bases, with 14 bases between them. The CDR3 loop spans 15 amino acids. Germline V gene sequence: CDR1 SEHNR, CDR2 FQNEAQ (reference sequence). The CDR3 DNA reads TGTGCCAGCAGTTCTGTCTCAGGGATGAACACTGAAGCTTTCTTT. Its protein product is CASSSVSGMNTEAFF.

The CDR3 protein is CASSLLIGETQYF. CDR3 in DNA: TGCGCCAGCAGCCTGTTAATTGGGGAGACCCAGTACTTC. This chain connects TRBV5-1 to TRBJ2-5; D remains ambiguous. This CDR3 has 13 amino acids. Germline V gene data show CDR1 as SGHRS and CDR2 as YFSETQ. Trimming left V 4 bases short and J 5 bases short, with 12 bases between.

In this sample, this clonotype turned up a few times. The chain has TRBV6-1 and TRBJ2-7; no definite D call. CDR3 length equals 15 residues. From germline, CDR1 is MNHNS and CDR2 SASEGT. V was shortened by 0 bases and J by 0 bases, with 9 bases between the two germline ends. CDR3 sequence: CASSEASAVSYEQYF. The CDR3 DNA follows: TGTGCCAGCAGTGAAGCGAGTGCCGTCTCCTACGAGCAGTACTTC.